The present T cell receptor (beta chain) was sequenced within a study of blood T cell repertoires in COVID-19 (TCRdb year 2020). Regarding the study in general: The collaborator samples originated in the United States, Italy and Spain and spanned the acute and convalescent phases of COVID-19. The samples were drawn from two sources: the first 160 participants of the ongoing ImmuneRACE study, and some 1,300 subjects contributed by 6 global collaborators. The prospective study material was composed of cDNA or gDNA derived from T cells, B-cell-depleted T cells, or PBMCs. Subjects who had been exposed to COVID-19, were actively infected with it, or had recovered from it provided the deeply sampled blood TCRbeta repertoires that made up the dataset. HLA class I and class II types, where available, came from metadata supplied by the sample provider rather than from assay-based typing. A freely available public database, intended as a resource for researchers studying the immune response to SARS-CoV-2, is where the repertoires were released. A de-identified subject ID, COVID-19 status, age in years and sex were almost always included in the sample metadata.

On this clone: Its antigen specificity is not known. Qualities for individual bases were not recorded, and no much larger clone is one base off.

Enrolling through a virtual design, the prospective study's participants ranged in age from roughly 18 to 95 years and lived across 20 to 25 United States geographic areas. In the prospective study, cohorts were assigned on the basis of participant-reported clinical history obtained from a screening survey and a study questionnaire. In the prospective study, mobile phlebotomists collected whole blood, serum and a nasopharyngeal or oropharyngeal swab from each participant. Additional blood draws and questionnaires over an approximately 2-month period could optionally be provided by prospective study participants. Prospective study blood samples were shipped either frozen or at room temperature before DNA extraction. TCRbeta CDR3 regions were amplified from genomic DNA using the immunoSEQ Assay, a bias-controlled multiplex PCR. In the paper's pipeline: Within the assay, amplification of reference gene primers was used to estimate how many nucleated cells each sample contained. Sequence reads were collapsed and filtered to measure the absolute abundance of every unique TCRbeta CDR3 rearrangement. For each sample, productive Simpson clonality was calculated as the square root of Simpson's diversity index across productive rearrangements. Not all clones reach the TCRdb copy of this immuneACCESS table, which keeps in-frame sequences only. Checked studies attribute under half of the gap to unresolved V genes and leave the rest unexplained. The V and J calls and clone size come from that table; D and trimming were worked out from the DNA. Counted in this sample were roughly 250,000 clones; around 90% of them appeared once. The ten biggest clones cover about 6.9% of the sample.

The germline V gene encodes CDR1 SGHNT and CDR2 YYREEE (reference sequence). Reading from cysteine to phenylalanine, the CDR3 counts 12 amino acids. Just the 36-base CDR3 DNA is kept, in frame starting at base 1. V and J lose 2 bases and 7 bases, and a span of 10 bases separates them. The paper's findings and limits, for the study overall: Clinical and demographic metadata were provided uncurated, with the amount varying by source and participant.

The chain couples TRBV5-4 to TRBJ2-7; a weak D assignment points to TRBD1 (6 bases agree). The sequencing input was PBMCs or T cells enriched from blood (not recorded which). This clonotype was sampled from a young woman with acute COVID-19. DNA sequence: TGTGCCAGCAGCTTACAGGGTTATGAGCAGTACTTC. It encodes CASSLQGYEQYF.